The 15 T cell receptor beta chains reported below all come from one sample, sequenced in a study of T cells in Graves' hyperthyroidism and ophthalmopathy. Amplification yielded TCR beta CDR3 regions, with RNA transcripts as the source. HTBI primers were used for first-round RT-PCR of the TCR CDR3. MiXCR, applied by TCRdb to the multiplex PCR reads, yields one record per CDR3 protein. The sample records almost 600,000 distinct CDR3 sequences, just over 45% being singletons. The sample comprised peripheral blood or thyroid tissue (not recorded which). The receptors were sampled from a woman between 18 and 29 years old with Graves' hyperthyroidism.

This clonotype was seen ten or more times. V gene TRBV4-1 combines with J gene TRBJ2-7; 10 bases match TRBD2. This CDR3 has 14 residues. Germline CDR1 is MGHRA and CDR2 is YSYEKL. The junction had 4 bases not matched to a gene; V was cut back by 6 bases and J by 2 bases. The DNA of the CDR3 is TGCGCCAGCAGTTTCGGGACTAGCGCCTACGAGCAGTACTTC. This codes for CASSFGTSAYEQYF.

The V gene is TRBV10-3, the J gene TRBJ1-1; a weak D match, TRBD1 (5 bases). Trimming took off 0 bases at V and 1 base at J, with 9 bases between the two ends. CDR1 is ENHRY, CDR2 SYGVKD, per germline. The CDR3 has 15 residues. The CDR3 loop is CAISESSGTNTEAFF. The DNA for the CDR3 is TGTGCCATCAGTGAGTCGTCGGGGACGAACACTGAAGCTTTCTTT.

This clonotype was observed many times. V is TRBV5-1 and J is TRBJ2-7; 12 positions match TRBD2. Germline CDR1 reads SGHRS; CDR2 reads YFSETQ. V trimming: 4 bases; J trimming: 7 bases; junction bases outside the gene matches: 6. The CDR3 is made up of 14 amino acids. The CDR3 DNA follows: TGCGCCAGCAGCGTGACTAGCGGGAGTATTGAGCAGTACTTC. This encodes CASSVTSGSIEQYF.

V gene TRBV7-9 combines with J gene TRBJ1-4; tentative D call: TRBD1 (5 bases). This CDR3 contains 15 residues. Trimming took off 6 bases at V and 3 bases at J, with 14 bases between the two ends. Germline V CDR1 and CDR2: SEHNR, FQNEAQ (reference sequence). In nucleotides, the CDR3 is TGTGCCAGCAGTGACCCGGGGCCAGCTAATGAAAAACTGTTTTTT. Its protein product is CASSDPGPANEKLFF.

The CDR3 region is CASSYTTGEDTSYEQYF. The CDR3 DNA reads TGTGCCAGCAGTTACACGACAGGGGAGGACACTTCCTACGAGCAGTACTTC. This sequence joins TRBV7-9 and TRBJ2-7; 8 bases map to TRBD1. The V gene's germline CDR1 is SEHNR and CDR2 FQNEAQ (reference sequence). Unmatched junction bases numbered 14, after V lost 6 bases and J lost 1 base. CDR3 length: 17 amino acids.

The table lists this clonotype with many counts. The chain combines TRBV20-1 with TRBJ1-1, with D possibly TRBD1 on 5 matching bases. Germline V gene sequence: CDR1 DFQATT, CDR2 SNEGSKA (reference sequence). Trimming left V 2 bases short and J 5 bases short, with 12 bases between. CDR3 length equals 13 residues. In DNA form, the CDR3 reads TGCAGTGCTAGACCTGGGGGAAGGACTGAAGCTTTCTTT. Translated: CSARPGGRTEAFF.

There are many counts of this clonotype. CDR3 residues: CAISESDSSYEQYF. The CDR3 DNA reads TGTGCCATCAGTGAGTCGGACAGCTCCTACGAGCAGTACTTC. The rearrangement uses TRBV10-3 and TRBJ2-7; D may be TRBD1 (6 bases). This CDR3 has 14 amino acids. The ends were cut back, 0 bases at V and 0 bases at J, with 6 bases in the middle. Germline-derived CDR1 and CDR2 are ENHRY and SYGVKD.

This clonotype was counted ten times or more. V usage is TRBV19 and J usage is TRBJ2-7; D gene ambiguous. Germline loops: CDR1 LNHDA, CDR2 SQIVND (reference sequence). V dropped 6 bases and J dropped 0 bases, with 15 bases sitting between them. The CDR3 runs to 15 residues. In DNA form, the CDR3 reads TGTGCCAGTAGAGAGTGGAGCTCTAACTCCTACGAGCAGTACTTC. This gives the protein CASREWSSNSYEQYF.

The chain carries TRBV3-1 and TRBJ1-5, with D tentatively TRBD1 (5 bases). Trimming shortened V by 3 bases and J by 6 bases, and 6 bases separated the two germline ends. CDR1 is LGHDT, CDR2 YNNKEL, per germline (reference sequence). The CDR3 contains 12 residues. CDR3 sequence reads: CASSQGPQPQHF. CDR3 DNA sequence: TGTGCCAGCAGCCAGGGACCTCAGCCCCAGCATTTT.

This chain joins TRBV11-1 and TRBJ2-7, with D tentatively TRBD1 (6 bases). The CDR3 is 16 amino acids. V lost 5 bases, J lost 4 bases, and 21 bases lay in between. Germline assignment: CDR1 SGHAT and CDR2 FQDESV (reference sequence). This chain's CDR3 is CASSPTRGYSWYEQYF. CDR3 sequence (DNA): TGTGCCAGCAGCCCGACGAGGGGGTATAGTTGGTACGAGCAGTACTTC.

The sample holds many counts of this clonotype. The V call is TRBV6-2 or TRBV6-3, the J call TRBJ1-5; no clear D. This CDR3 has 14 residues. From germline, CDR1 is MNHEY and CDR2 SVGEGT. Trimming removed 6 bases from V and 1 base from J, with 10 bases in between. The CDR3 bases are TGTGCCAGCAGCCCGGGTTGGAGCAATCAGCCCCAGCATTTT. Protein sequence: CASSPGWSNQPQHF.

This clonotype was observed many times. The V call is TRBV5-1, the J call TRBJ1-2; D uncertain. The V gene's germline CDR1 is SGHRS and CDR2 YFSETQ. V lost 4 bases and J lost 4, with 17 bases in between. This CDR3 comprises 15 residues. The CDR3 nucleotides are TGCGCCAGCAGCCCACCGTGGATAGGATTCTATGGCTACACCTTC. Protein sequence: CASSPPWIGFYGYTF.

V is TRBV7-9 and J is TRBJ2-3; D unresolved. V gave up 7 bases and J gave up 0 bases, with 8 bases separating them. The CDR3 contains 13 residues. Germline CDR1 and CDR2: SEHNR and FQNEAQ (reference sequence). CDR3 in amino acids: CASTDLSTDTQYF. CDR3 in DNA: TGTGCCAGCACCGATCTTAGCACAGATACGCAGTATTTT.

This chain links TRBV18 with TRBJ1-2; possible D gene TRBD1, 5 bases. Germline loops: CDR1 KGHSH, CDR2 LQKENI. The CDR3 is made up of 15 amino acids. The ends were cut back, 3 bases at V and 3 bases at J, with 14 bases in the middle. The CDR3 region has the DNA TGTGCCAGCTCACCTACACCCAGGGCGGACTATGGCTACACCTTC. Protein sequence: CASSPTPRADYGYTF.

This clonotype came up many times. The V call is TRBV20-1, the J call TRBJ2-5; D ambiguous. The CDR3 is 16 residues long. CDR1 DFQATT and CDR2 SNEGSKA come from the germline V gene (reference sequence). The V end lost 6 bases, the J end lost 0 bases, and 20 bases lay between the germline ends. This chain's CDR3 is CSARPRSRLYQETQYF. The CDR3 nucleotides read TGCAGTGCCCGACCCCGAAGCAGACTTTACCAAGAGACCCAGTACTTC.